The 6 T cell receptor beta chains reported below all come from one sample, sequenced in a study of T cells expressing NK-cell markers. TCRdb reprocessed the 5' RACE reads, keeping one entry per CDR3 protein, no DNA. The sample table includes 300,000 to 450,000 distinct CDR3 sequences. Sequencing was performed on blood T cells: a sorted CD56 or NKG2C T cell subset, CD4+ or CD8+ T cells, or bulk PBMC T cells (not recorded which). The receptors derive from a man aged 18-70 years in good health.

The V gene is TRBV7-2, the J gene TRBJ2-5. This CDR3 has 14 residues. CDR1 is SGHTA and CDR2 is FQGNSA in the germline V gene. CDR3 in amino acids: CASSLAGLQETQYF.

The rearrangement joins TRBV29-1 to TRBJ2-3; with no DNA, the TCRdb D assignment of TRBD1 cannot be verified. Germline lookup yields CDR1 SQVTM and CDR2 ANQGSEA. The CDR3 runs to 13 residues. The CDR3 reads CSVRTGTGDTQYF.

The rearrangement uses TRBV10-3 and TRBJ2-6; TCRdb returns TRBD1, unconfirmable since there is no DNA. Germline CDR1 is ENHRY and CDR2 is SYGVKD. This CDR3 contains 16 residues. The CDR3 spells CAISESAQAGANVLTF.

The chain uses TRBV5-1 and TRBJ2-3. This CDR3 is built from 14 residues. Germline assignment: CDR1 SGHRS and CDR2 YFSETQ. This CDR3 is CASGWQSSTDTQYF.

J is TRBJ1-1 and V is TRBV11-2; TCRdb lists TRBD1, though no DNA is available to test this call. CDR1 and CDR2 (germline): SGHAT, FQNNGV. There are 17 residues in the CDR3. The CDR3 sequence: CASSPIGGGKKNTEAFF.

The chain couples TRBV28 to TRBJ2-7; the D call of TRBD2 rests on TCRdb alone, since no DNA is present to check it. The CDR3 has 15 residues. Germline values: CDR1 MDHEN, CDR2 SYDVKM. This CDR3 reads CASSSRRRLSYEQYF.